This entry is about one T cell receptor beta chain. Its antigen remains unidentified. Qualities for individual bases were not recorded, and no much larger clone is one base off. This sample is part of a study of T cell changes during pregnancy in multiple sclerosis (dated 2019 in TCRdb). General notes on the study: The study examined how the T cell repertoire changed over the course of pregnancy in women with multiple sclerosis.

The CDR3 has 16 amino acids, counting the end cysteine and phenylalanine. The CDR3 DNA has 48 bases and is translated from base 1. V drops 2 bases and J drops 0 bases, leaving 10 bases in between. CDR1 and CDR2 (LNHDA, SQIVND) derive from the germline V gene (reference sequence). Receptors were amplified or captured by the immunoSEQ multiplex PCR assay. As stored in TCRdb, this immuneACCESS dataset retains in-frame rearrangements with V and J assigned. A fraction of the clones does not appear; measured against another copy, unresolved V genes explain less than half of the discrepancy, and the remainder lacks a known reason. The sample table lists approximately 35,000 clones, about nine tenths of them with a count of one. The top ten constitute about 0.72% of the sample.

The chain is encoded by TRBV19 joined to TRBJ1-4, with no reliable assignment of the D segment. Sequencing was performed on CD4+ T cells from peripheral blood mononuclear cells, taken after pregnancy. The clonotype comes from a female donor in good health, enrolled as a control in a pregnancy study. The CDR3 reads as follows: CASSIRSGTTNEKLFF. The DNA sequence is TGTGCCAGTAGTATAAGGTCGGGTACAACTAATGAAAAACTGTTTTTT.